The clone carrying this T cell receptor beta chain was picked up many times. Germline CDR1 reads MDHEN; CDR2 reads SYDVKM. There are 13 residues in the CDR3. With V trimmed by 10 bases and J by 3 bases, 8 bases remained unmatched. The data belong to a study of T cells in Graves' hyperthyroidism and ophthalmopathy. The TCR beta CDR3 regions underwent amplification using RNA transcripts as the source. The TCR CDR3 first-round RT-PCR relied on the HTBI primer set. TCRdb ran MiXCR on the multiplex PCR reads and lists one entry per CDR3 protein. The data show a few hundred thousand distinct CDR3 sequences, with around 20% seen just once and over 40% held by the top ten.

The sequence came from a woman in her forties or fifties with Graves' hyperthyroidism. Sequencing was carried out using blood. The J gene is TRBJ2-7, the V gene TRBV28, with 8 positions matching TRBD1. The CDR3 DNA reads TGTGCCACTAAGGGGACAGGCTTCTACGAGCAGTACTTC. Protein product: CATKGTGFYEQYF.